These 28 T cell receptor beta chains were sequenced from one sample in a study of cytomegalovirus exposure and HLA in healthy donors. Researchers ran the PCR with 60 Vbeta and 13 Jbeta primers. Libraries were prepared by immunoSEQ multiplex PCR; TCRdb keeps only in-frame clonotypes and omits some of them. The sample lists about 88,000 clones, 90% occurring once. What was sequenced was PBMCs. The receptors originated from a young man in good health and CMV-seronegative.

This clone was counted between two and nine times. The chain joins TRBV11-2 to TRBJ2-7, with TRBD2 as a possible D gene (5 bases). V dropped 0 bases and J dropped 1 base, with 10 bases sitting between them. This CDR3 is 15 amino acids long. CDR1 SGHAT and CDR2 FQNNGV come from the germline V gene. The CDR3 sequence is CASSLEPRGSYEQYF. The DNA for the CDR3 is TGTGCCAGCAGCTTAGAGCCCCGGGGTTCCTACGAGCAGTACTTC. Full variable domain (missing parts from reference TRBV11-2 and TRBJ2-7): EAGVAQSPRYKIIEKRQSVAFWCNPISGHATLYWYQQILGQGPKLLIQFQNNGVVDDSQLPKDRFSAERLKGVDSTLKIQPAKLEDSAVYLCASSLEPRGSYEQYFGPGTRLTVT.

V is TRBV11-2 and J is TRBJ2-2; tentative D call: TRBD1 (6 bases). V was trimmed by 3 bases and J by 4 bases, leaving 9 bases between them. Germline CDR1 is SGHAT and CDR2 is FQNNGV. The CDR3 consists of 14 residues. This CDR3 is CASSFIRGTGELFF. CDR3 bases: TGTGCCAGCAGCTTCATCAGGGGCACCGGGGAGCTGTTTTTT. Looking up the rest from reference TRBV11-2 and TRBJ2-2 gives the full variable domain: EAGVAQSPRYKIIEKRQSVAFWCNPISGHATLYWYQQILGQGPKLLIQFQNNGVVDDSQLPKDRFSAERLKGVDSTLKIQPAKLEDSAVYLCASSFIRGTGELFFGEGSRLTVL.

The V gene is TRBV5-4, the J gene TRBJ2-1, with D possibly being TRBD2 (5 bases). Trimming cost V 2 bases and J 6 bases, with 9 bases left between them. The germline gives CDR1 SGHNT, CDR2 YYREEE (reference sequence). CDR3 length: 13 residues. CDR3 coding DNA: TGTGCCAGCAGCTTTGCGGGCGGCAATGAGCAGTTCTTC. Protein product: CASSFAGGNEQFF.

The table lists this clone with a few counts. Here the CDR3 reads CASSIGPADEKLFF. The CDR3 DNA is TGTGCCAGCAGCATAGGGCCCGCGGATGAAAAACTGTTTTTT. The rearrangement joins TRBV7-2 to TRBJ1-4; no firm D call. Germline CDR1 is SGHTA and CDR2 is FQGNSA. Trimming took off 5 bases at V and 6 bases at J, with 13 bases between the two ends. The CDR3 is made up of 14 amino acids.

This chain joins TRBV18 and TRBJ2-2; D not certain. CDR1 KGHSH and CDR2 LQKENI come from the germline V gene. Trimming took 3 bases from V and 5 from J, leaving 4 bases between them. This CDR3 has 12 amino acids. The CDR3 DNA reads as TGTGCCAGCTCACCTCTGACCGGGGAGCTGTTTTTT. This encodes CASSPLTGELFF.

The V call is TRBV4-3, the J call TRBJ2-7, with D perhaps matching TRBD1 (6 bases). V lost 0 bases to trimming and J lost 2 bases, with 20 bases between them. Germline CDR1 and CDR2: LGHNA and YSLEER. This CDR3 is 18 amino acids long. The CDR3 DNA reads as TGCGCCAGCAGCCAAGAGGTCCCTCTCGTGGGGGACACCTACGAGCAGTACTTC. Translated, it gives CASSQEVPLVGDTYEQYF.

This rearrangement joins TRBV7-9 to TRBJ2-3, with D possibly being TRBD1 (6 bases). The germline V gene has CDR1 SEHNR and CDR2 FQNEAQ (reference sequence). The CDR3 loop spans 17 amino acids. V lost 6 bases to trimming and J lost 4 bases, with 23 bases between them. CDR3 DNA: TGTGCCAGCAGTCGTAGAATGGGGGCTTCTCGATCAGATACGCAGTATTTT. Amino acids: CASSRRMGASRSDTQYF.

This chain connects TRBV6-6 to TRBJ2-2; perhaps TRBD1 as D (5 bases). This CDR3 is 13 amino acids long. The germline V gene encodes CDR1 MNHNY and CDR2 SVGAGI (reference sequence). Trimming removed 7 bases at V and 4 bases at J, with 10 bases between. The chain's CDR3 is CASIRVGTGELFF. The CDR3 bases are TGTGCCAGCATCAGGGTGGGCACCGGGGAGCTGTTTTTT.

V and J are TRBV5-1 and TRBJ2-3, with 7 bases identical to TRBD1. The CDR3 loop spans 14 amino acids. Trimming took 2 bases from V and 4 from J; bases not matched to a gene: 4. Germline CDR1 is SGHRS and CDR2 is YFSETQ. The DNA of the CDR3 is TGCGCCAGCAGCTTACAGGGGCTGGCAGATACGCAGTATTTT. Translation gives CASSLQGLADTQYF.

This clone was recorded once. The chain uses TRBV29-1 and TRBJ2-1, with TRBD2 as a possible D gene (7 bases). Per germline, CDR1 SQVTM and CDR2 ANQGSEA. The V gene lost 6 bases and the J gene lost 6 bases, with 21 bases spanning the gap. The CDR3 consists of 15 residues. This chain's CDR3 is CSVGEGGGGINEQFF. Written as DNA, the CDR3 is TGCAGCGTAGGGGAGGGGGGGGGTGGCATCAATGAGCAGTTCTTC.

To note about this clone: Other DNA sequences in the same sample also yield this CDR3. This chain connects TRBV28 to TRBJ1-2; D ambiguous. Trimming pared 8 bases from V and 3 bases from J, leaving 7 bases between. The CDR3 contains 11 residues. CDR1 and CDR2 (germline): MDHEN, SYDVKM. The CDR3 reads CASSSDYGYTF. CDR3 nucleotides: TGTGCCAGCTCGTCGGACTATGGCTACACCTTC.

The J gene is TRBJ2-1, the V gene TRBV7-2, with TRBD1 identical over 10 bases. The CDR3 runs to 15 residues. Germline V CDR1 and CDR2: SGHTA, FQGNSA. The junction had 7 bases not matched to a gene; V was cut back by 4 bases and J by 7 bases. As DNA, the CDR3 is TGTGCCAGCAGCTACGACAGGGGGCCGGCGAATGAGCAGTTCTTC. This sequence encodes CASSYDRGPANEQFF. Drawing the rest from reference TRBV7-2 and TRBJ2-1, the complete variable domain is GAGVSQSPSNKVTEKGKDVELRCDPISGHTALYWYRQSLGQGLEFLIYFQGNSAPDKSGLPSDRFSAERTGGSVSTLTIQRTQQEDSAVYLCASSYDRGPANEQFFGPGTRLTVL.

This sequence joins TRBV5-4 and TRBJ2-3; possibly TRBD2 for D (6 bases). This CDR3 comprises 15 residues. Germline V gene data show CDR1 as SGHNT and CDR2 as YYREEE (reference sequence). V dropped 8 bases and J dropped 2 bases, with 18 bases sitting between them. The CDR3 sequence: CARWAGPIYTDTQYF. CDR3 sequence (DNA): TGTGCCAGGTGGGCGGGACCCATATACACAGATACGCAGTATTTT.

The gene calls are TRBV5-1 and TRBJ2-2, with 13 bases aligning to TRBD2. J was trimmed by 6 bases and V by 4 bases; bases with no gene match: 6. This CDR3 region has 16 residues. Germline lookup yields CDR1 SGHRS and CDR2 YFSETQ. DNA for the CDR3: TGCGCCAGCAGCCCAGGACTAGCGGGAGCAGCCGGGGAGCTGTTTTTT. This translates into CASSPGLAGAAGELFF.

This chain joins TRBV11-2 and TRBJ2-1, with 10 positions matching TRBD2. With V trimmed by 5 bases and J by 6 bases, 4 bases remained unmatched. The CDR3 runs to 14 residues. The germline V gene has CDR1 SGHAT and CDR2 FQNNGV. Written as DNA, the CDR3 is TGTGCCAGCAGCGGACTAGCGGTGGGCAATGAGCAGTTCTTC. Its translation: CASSGLAVGNEQFF.

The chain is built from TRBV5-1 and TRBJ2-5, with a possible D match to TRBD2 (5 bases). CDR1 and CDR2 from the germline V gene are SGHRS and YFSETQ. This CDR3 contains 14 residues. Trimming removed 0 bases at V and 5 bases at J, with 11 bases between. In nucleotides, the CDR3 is TGCGCCAGCAGCTTGGACCCCGGCGGGGAGACCCAGTACTTC. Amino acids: CASSLDPGGETQYF.

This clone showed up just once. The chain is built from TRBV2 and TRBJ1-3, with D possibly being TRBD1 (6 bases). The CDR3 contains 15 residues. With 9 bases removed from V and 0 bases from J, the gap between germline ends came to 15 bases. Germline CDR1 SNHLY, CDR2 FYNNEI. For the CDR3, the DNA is TGTGCCAGAGAGACAACAGGGAGCTCTGGAAACACCATATATTTT. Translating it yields CARETTGSSGNTIYF.

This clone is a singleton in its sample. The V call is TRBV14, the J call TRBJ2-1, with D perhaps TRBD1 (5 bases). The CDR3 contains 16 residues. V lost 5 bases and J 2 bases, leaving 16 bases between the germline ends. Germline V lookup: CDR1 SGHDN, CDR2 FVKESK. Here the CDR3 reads CASSLILQGPYNEQFF. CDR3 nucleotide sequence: TGTGCCAGCAGCTTAATCCTCCAGGGTCCCTACAATGAGCAGTTCTTC. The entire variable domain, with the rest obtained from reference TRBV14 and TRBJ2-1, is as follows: EAGVTQFPSHSVIEKGQTVTLRCDPISGHDNLYWYRRVMGKEIKFLLHFVKESKQDESGMPNNRFLAERTGGTYSTLKVQPAELEDSGVYFCASSLILQGPYNEQFFGPGTRLTVL.

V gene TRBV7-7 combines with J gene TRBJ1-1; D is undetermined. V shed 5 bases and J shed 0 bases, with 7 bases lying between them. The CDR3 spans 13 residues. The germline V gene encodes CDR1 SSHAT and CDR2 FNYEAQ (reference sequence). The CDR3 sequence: CASSPQLNTEAFF. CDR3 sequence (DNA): TGTGCCAGCAGCCCTCAGTTGAACACTGAAGCTTTCTTT.

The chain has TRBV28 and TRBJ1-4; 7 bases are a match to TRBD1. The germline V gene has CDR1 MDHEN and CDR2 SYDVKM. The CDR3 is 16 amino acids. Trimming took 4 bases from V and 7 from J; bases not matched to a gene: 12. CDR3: CASSSPSGTAAEKLFF. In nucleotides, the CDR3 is TGTGCCAGCAGTTCCCCGTCCGGGACAGCCGCTGAAAAACTGTTTTTT.

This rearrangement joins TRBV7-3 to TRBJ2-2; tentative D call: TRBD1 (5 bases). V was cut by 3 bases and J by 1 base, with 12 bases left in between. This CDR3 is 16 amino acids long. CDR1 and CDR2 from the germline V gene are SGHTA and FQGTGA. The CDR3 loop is CASSLAPQGNTGELFF. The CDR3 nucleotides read TGTGCCAGCAGCTTGGCGCCGCAGGGGAACACCGGGGAGCTGTTTTTT.

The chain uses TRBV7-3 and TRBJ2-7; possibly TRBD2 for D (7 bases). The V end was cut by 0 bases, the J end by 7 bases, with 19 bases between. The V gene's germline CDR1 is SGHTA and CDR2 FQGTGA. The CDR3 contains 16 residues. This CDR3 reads CASSLTGGQGPGEQYF. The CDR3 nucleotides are TGTGCCAGCAGCTTAACCGGGGGGCAGGGGCCGGGGGAGCAGTACTTC.

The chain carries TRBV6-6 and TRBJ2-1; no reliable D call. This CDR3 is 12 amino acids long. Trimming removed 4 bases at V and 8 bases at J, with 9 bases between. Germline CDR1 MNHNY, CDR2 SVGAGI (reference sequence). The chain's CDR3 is CASSSDSYEQFF. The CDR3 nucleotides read TGTGCCAGCAGTTCAGACTCATATGAGCAGTTCTTC.

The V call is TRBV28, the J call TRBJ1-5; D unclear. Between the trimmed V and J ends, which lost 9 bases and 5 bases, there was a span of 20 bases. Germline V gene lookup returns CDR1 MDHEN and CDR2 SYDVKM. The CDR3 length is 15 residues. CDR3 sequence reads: CASKTISPGDQPQHF. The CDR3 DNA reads TGTGCCAGTAAGACCATATCACCGGGAGATCAGCCCCAGCATTTT.

The CDR3 loop reads CASSRGTNQPQHF. The CDR3 region has the DNA TGTGCCAGCAGCCGGGGGACTAATCAGCCCCAGCATTTT. This sequence joins TRBV11-2 and TRBJ1-5, with D perhaps TRBD1 (5 bases). The CDR3 totals 13 residues. V shed 5 bases and J shed 4 bases, with 9 bases lying between them. Germline V gene lookup returns CDR1 SGHAT and CDR2 FQNNGV.

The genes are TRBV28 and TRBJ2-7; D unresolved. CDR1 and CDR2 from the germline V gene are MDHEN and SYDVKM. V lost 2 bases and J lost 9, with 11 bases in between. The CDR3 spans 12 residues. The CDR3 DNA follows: TGTGCCAGCAGTTTAGTTTCGAGGCCGCAGTACTTC. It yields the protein CASSLVSRPQYF.

In nucleotides, the CDR3 is TGTGCCAGTCGACAACAGGGTAGCTCCTACGAGCAGTACTTC. Its translation is CASRQQGSSYEQYF. This chain connects TRBV18 to TRBJ2-7; a possible D gene is TRBD1 (6 bases). This CDR3 is 14 amino acids long. Germline values: CDR1 KGHSH, CDR2 LQKENI. Trimming stripped 9 bases from V and 0 bases from J, with 15 bases between.

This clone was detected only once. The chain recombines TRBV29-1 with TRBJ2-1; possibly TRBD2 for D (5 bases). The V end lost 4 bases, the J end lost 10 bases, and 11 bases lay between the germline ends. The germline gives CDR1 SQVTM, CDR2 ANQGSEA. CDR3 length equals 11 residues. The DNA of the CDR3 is TGCAGCGTTGCGGTTGGAGGCGAGCAGTTCTTC. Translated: CSVAVGGEQFF.